These 21 T cell receptor beta chains came from one sample sequenced in a study of cytotoxic CD8 clonotypes in ibrutinib-treated CLL. Assay: immunoSEQ multiplex PCR; the TCRdb copy retains only in-frame clones and omits some. Counted here are around 310,000 clones, 80% occurring once; the ten biggest clones make up roughly 7%. The sequenced sample was PBMCs, obtained before ibrutinib treatment. These receptors all stem from a human donor with chronic lymphocytic leukemia.

The chain combines TRBV19 with TRBJ1-1; TRBD1 matches 7 bases. After removal of 5 bases from V and 9 bases from J, the junction contained 9 bases not matched to a gene. This CDR3 spans 13 amino acids. Germline assignment: CDR1 LNHDA and CDR2 SQIVND (reference sequence). The CDR3 sequence: CASSLTRDSKAFF. The DNA of the CDR3 is TGTGCCAGTAGTCTGACCCGGGACAGTAAAGCTTTCTTT.

The chain joins TRBV11-2 to TRBJ2-7; D gene uncertain. This CDR3 has 13 amino acids. V was clipped by 6 bases and J by 5 bases, with 14 bases between them. Germline V gene lookup returns CDR1 SGHAT and CDR2 FQNNGV. CDR3 loop: CASRTAYRDEQYF. The CDR3 nucleotides are TGTGCCAGCAGAACCGCGTATCGGGACGAGCAGTACTTC.

With respect to this clone: A junction end diverges from the germline sequence, so it may reflect a read error. V gene TRBV7-7 combines with J gene TRBJ2-7; 7 bases line up with TRBD2. Per germline, CDR1 SSHAT and CDR2 FNYEAQ (reference sequence). The CDR3 is 15 amino acids. CDR3 sequence: CASSLERSSGYEQYF. The CDR3 nucleotides are TGTGCTAGCAGCTTAGAGCGTTCTAGCGGCTACGAGCAGTACTTC.

This chain links TRBV29-1 with TRBJ2-3, with D possibly matching TRBD2 (5 bases). Trimming took 2 bases from V and 4 from J, leaving 10 bases between them. This CDR3 contains 13 residues. In germline, CDR1 is SQVTM, CDR2 ANQGSEA. The CDR3 loop is CSVELAGADTQYF. Written as DNA, the CDR3 is TGCAGCGTTGAACTAGCCGGGGCAGATACGCAGTATTTT.

The chain employs TRBV30 and TRBJ1-3; D gene ambiguous. Germline V gene sequence: CDR1 GTSNPN, CDR2 SVGIG (reference sequence). The length of the CDR3 is 14 residues. V was trimmed by 5 bases and J by 1 base, leaving 12 bases between them. The CDR3 loop reads CAWGDGVSGNTIYF. CDR3 DNA: TGTGCCTGGGGGGATGGCGTTTCTGGAAACACCATATATTTT.

This chain uses TRBV5-6 with TRBJ2-2, with 8 bases that match TRBD1. The CDR3 consists of 16 residues. The ends lost 2 bases at V and 0 bases at J; junction bases unmatched: 3. CDR1 and CDR2 (germline): SGHDT, YYEEEE. DNA of the CDR3: TGTGCCAGCAGCTTACGGACAGGGACGAACACCGGGGAGCTGTTTTTT. Its translation is CASSLRTGTNTGELFF.

V and J are TRBV9 and TRBJ2-7; D is unresolved. Trimming left V 3 bases short and J 3 bases short, with 10 bases between. CDR3 length equals 13 residues. Germline V gene data show CDR1 as SGDLS and CDR2 as YYNGEE. CDR3 in amino acids: CASSALVGYEQYF. CDR3 DNA sequence: TGTGCCAGCAGCGCGCTGGTTGGCTACGAGCAGTACTTC. Combining the CDR3 with reference TRBV9 and TRBJ2-7 gives the whole variable domain DSGVTQTPKHLITATGQRVTLRCSPRSGDLSVYWYQQSLDQGLQFLIQYYNGEERAKGNILERFSAQQFPDLHSELNLSSLELGDSALYFCASSALVGYEQYFGPGTRLTVT.

V is TRBV7-9 and J is TRBJ2-3; D is ambiguous. The CDR3 consists of 15 residues. Germline V gives CDR1 SEHNR, CDR2 FQNEAQ (reference sequence). The germline V and J ends were trimmed by 6 bases and 2 bases, with 15 bases remaining between them. This CDR3 is CASRSGPIDTDTQYF. In nucleotides, the CDR3 is TGTGCCAGCAGATCTGGACCGATTGACACAGATACGCAGTATTTT.

This clone has more than one count but fewer than ten. V gene TRBV7-9 combines with J gene TRBJ2-7, with TRBD1 identical over 10 bases. Germline V gene sequence: CDR1 SEHNR, CDR2 FQNEAQ (reference sequence). V was clipped by 5 bases and J by 7 bases; unmatched bases: 8. The CDR3 loop spans 14 amino acids. The CDR3 coding sequence is TGTGCCAGCAGCGGAGACAGGGGGCGCTGGGAGCAGTACTTC. Amino acids: CASSGDRGRWEQYF. Full variable domain (missing parts from reference TRBV7-9 and TRBJ2-7): DTGVSQNPRHKITKRGQNVTFRCDPISEHNRLYWYRQTLGQGPEFLTYFQNEAQLEKSRLLSDRFSAERPKGSFSTLEIQRTEQGDSAMYLCASSGDRGRWEQYFGPGTRLTVT.

This rearrangement joins TRBV29-1 to TRBJ1-4, with D possibly being TRBD1 (5 bases). V lost 8 bases, J lost 4 bases, and 14 bases lay in between. Germline V gene data show CDR1 as SQVTM and CDR2 as ANQGSEA. The CDR3 runs to 13 residues. In nucleotides, the CDR3 is TGCAGCATGGCGGGGGACGGTAATGAAAAACTGTTTTTT. Amino acid sequence: CSMAGDGNEKLFF.

The rearrangement joins TRBV29-1 to TRBJ2-7; no reliable D call. Between the trimmed V and J ends, which lost 2 bases and 5 bases, there was a span of 13 bases. In germline, CDR1 is SQVTM, CDR2 ANQGSEA. The CDR3 totals 13 residues. CDR3 amino acids: CSVEHTLNNEQYF. The CDR3 DNA reads as TGCAGCGTTGAACACACCTTGAACAACGAGCAGTACTTC.

The J gene is TRBJ2-3, the V gene TRBV7-2; D is undetermined. The CDR3 contains 13 residues. Germline values: CDR1 SGHTA, CDR2 FQGNSA. V lost 1 base and J 6 bases, leaving 8 bases between the germline ends. The CDR3 loop reads CASSLEAEDTQYF. As DNA, the CDR3 is TGTGCCAGCAGCTTAGAGGCCGAGGATACGCAGTATTTT. Combining the CDR3 with reference TRBV7-2 and TRBJ2-3 gives the whole variable domain GAGVSQSPSNKVTEKGKDVELRCDPISGHTALYWYRQSLGQGLEFLIYFQGNSAPDKSGLPSDRFSAERTGGSVSTLTIQRTQQEDSAVYLCASSLEAEDTQYFGPGTRLTVL.

This sequence joins TRBV2 and TRBJ2-7, with TRBD1 identical over 7 bases. The CDR3 contains 14 residues. The germline gives CDR1 SNHLY, CDR2 FYNNEI. The V and J ends lost 4 bases and 1 base, in that order; junction bases with no gene match: 4. The CDR3 loop is CASSGQGLSYEQYF. In nucleotides, the CDR3 is TGTGCCAGCAGTGGACAGGGTCTATCCTACGAGCAGTACTTC.

The chain carries TRBV19 and TRBJ1-4, with unresolved D. Trimming removed 2 bases from V and 0 bases from J, with 4 bases in between. Germline-derived CDR1 and CDR2 are LNHDA and SQIVND (reference sequence). CDR3 length equals 14 residues. The CDR3: CASSISATNEKLFF. CDR3 in DNA: TGTGCCAGTAGTATATCAGCAACTAATGAAAAACTGTTTTTT.

This chain connects TRBV19 to TRBJ1-5, with TRBD1 identical over 9 bases. V was clipped by 4 bases and J by 5 bases; unmatched bases: 6. This CDR3 is 15 amino acids long. Germline lookup yields CDR1 LNHDA and CDR2 SQIVND (reference sequence). As DNA, the CDR3 is TGTGCCAGTAGTAAGGGACAGGGAGGGTATCAGCCCCAGCATTTT. Protein product: CASSKGQGGYQPQHF.

DNA for the CDR3: TGTGCCAGCAGCATCCGGGACAGGGGTGACATTCAGTACTTC. It encodes CASSIRDRGDIQYF. The chain is built from TRBV5-4 and TRBJ2-4; TRBD1 matches 10 bases. The CDR3 totals 14 residues. CDR1 and CDR2 (germline): SGHNT, YYREEE (reference sequence). Unmatched junction bases numbered 6, after V lost 4 bases and J lost 8 bases. Together with reference TRBV5-4 and TRBJ2-4, the CDR3 gives the full variable domain: ETGVTQSPTHLIKTRGQQVTLRCSSQSGHNTVSWYQQALGQGPQFIFQYYREEENGRGNFPPRFSGLQFPNYSSELNVNALELDDSALYLCASSIRDRGDIQYFGAGTRLSVL.

The chain is built from TRBV29-1 and TRBJ2-5; 8 bases fit TRBD1. This CDR3 region has 15 residues. Per germline, CDR1 SQVTM and CDR2 ANQGSEA. V was clipped by 6 bases and J by 5 bases; unmatched bases: 14. As DNA, the CDR3 is TGCAGCGTCCTGGGGCGGACAGGGTCTCTTGAGACCCAGTACTTC. Its protein is CSVLGRTGSLETQYF.

The table lists this clone with a few counts. This chain connects TRBV7-8 to TRBJ2-1; 7 positions agree with TRBD2. From germline, CDR1 is SGHVS and CDR2 FQNEAQ. J lost 9 bases, V lost 8 bases, and 16 bases had no gene match. The CDR3 covers 15 residues. The CDR3 DNA reads TGTGCCAGCGATTCCCTTGCGGGAGATTCCGCTGAGCAGTTCTTC. It specifies CASDSLAGDSAEQFF.

V usage is TRBV29-1 and J usage is TRBJ1-5; no reliable D call. The ends were cut back, 4 bases at V and 7 bases at J, with 11 bases in the middle. Germline V gene sequence: CDR1 SQVTM, CDR2 ANQGSEA. This CDR3 region has 12 residues. For the CDR3, the DNA is TGCAGCGTTGGCGGCGGGAGCCAGCCCCAGCATTTT. It codes for CSVGGGSQPQHF.

V usage is TRBV4-3 and J usage is TRBJ1-4; 7 bases agree with TRBD1. Per the germline V gene, CDR1 is LGHNA and CDR2 is YSLEER. V gave up 4 bases and J gave up 8 bases; unmatched junction bases: 10. The CDR3 has 15 residues. CDR3 loop: CASSRDRVGREKLFF. The CDR3 region has the DNA TGCGCCAGCAGCCGCGACAGGGTTGGACGGGAAAAACTGTTTTTT.

The chain carries TRBV10-3 and TRBJ2-2, with 10 bases matching TRBD1. The CDR3 spans 16 residues. Germline trimming cut 2 bases from V and 4 bases from J; bases unmatched to any gene: 4. Looked up from germline, CDR1 is ENHRY and CDR2 is SYGVKD. The CDR3, as DNA: TGTGCCATCAGTGAGGGGACAGGGGTTCGCACCGGGGAGCTGTTTTTT. This encodes CAISEGTGVRTGELFF.